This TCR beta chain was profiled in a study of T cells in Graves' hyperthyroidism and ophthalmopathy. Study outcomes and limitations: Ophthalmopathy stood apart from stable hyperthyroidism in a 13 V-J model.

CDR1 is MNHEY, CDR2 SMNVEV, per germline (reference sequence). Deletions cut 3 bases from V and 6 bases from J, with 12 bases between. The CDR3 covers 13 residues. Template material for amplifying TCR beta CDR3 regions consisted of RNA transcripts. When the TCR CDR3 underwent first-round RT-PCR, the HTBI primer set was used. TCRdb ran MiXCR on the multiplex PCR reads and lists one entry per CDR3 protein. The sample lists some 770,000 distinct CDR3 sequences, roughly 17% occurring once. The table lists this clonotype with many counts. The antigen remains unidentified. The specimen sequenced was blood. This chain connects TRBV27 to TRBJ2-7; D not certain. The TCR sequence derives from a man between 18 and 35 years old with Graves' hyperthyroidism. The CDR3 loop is CASSLRHLAEQYF. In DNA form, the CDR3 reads TGTGCCAGCAGTTTGAGGCACCTCGCCGAGCAGTACTTC.